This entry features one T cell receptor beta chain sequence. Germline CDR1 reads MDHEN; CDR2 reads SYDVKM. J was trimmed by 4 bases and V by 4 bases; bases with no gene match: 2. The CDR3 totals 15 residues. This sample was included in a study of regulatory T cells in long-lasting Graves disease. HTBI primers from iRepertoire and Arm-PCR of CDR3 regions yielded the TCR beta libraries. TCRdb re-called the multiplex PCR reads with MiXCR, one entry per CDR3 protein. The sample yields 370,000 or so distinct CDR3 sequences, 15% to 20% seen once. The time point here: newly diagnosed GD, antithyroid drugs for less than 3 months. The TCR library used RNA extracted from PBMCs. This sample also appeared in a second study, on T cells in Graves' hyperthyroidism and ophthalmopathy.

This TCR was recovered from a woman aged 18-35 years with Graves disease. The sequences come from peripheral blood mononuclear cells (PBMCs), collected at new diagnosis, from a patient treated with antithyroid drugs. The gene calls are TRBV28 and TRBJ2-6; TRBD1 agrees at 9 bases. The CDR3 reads CASSYRGRGANVLTF. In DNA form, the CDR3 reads TGTGCCAGCAGTTACAGGGGGCGGGGGGCCAACGTCCTGACTTTC.